These 21 T cell receptor beta chains were all obtained from the same sample, sequenced in a study of T-cell reconstitution after alpha-beta-depleted transplantation in children. The TCRbeta library was prepared with unique molecular identifiers. TCRdb independently ran MiXCR on the PCR reads; one entry per CDR3 protein. Found here are just over 350,000 distinct CDR3 sequences, 10% to 15% of them singletons; the top ten hold 4% to 5.5%. Sequenced here: PBMCs, sampled from the stem cell graft. The source of these receptors is a human donor who donated a stem cell graft to a child with Fanconi anemia.

The V gene is TRBV5-1, the J gene TRBJ2-7, with no clear D. CDR1 is SGHRS and CDR2 is YFSETQ in the germline V gene. V lost 0 bases, J lost 7 bases, and 5 bases lay in between. CDR3 length equals 11 residues. The CDR3, as DNA: TGCGCCAGCAGCTTGGAATGGGAGCAGTACTTC. Translation: CASSLEWEQYF. The variable domain in full, completed from reference TRBV5-1 and TRBJ2-7, reads KAGVTQTPRYLIKTRGQQVTLSCSPISGHRSVSWYQQTPGQGLQFLFEYFSETQRNKGNFPGRFSGRQFSNSRSEMNVSTLELGDSALYLCASSLEWEQYFGPGTRLTVT.

This clonotype showed up many times. The gene calls are TRBV20-1 and TRBJ2-3; the D gene is possibly TRBD2 (5 bases). CDR3 length equals 14 residues. Germline loops: CDR1 DFQATT, CDR2 SNEGSKA (reference sequence). V dropped 3 bases and J dropped 4 bases, with 14 bases sitting between them. The CDR3 DNA reads TGCAGTGCTAGGGACTCGATCACCCCAGATACGCAGTATTTT. Amino acids: CSARDSITPDTQYF.

This clonotype showed up many times. One end of the junction is discordant with germline, which a read error may explain. The chain joins TRBV12-3 or TRBV12-4 to TRBJ2-3; D perhaps matches TRBD2 (6 bases). This CDR3 has 13 amino acids. The CDR3 spells CASSFGGTDTQYF. The CDR3 region has the DNA TGTGCTAGCAGCTTCGGGGGAACAGATACGCAGTATTTT.

The genes are TRBV5-1 and TRBJ1-3; a weak D match, TRBD1 (5 bases). Trimming pared 4 bases from V and 0 bases from J, leaving 8 bases between. Per the germline V gene, CDR1 is SGHRS and CDR2 is YFSETQ. The CDR3 has 14 residues. CDR3 DNA sequence: TGCGCCAGCAGCCTAGACAGCTCTGGAAACACCATATATTTT. It codes for CASSLDSSGNTIYF. The full variable domain, in which reference TRBV5-1 and TRBJ1-3 provide the parts outside the CDR3, is KAGVTQTPRYLIKTRGQQVTLSCSPISGHRSVSWYQQTPGQGLQFLFEYFSETQRNKGNFPGRFSGRQFSNSRSEMNVSTLELGDSALYLCASSLDSSGNTIYFGEGSWLTVV.

Ten or more counts support this clonotype. The chain uses TRBV5-5 and TRBJ1-1, with TRBD1 identical over 7 bases. CDR1 and CDR2 from the germline V gene are SGHKS and YYEKEE (reference sequence). J gave up 1 base and V 3 bases, and 6 bases lay outside the gene matches. The CDR3 sequence is 15 residues long. The CDR3 region is CASSSRDRRNTEAFF. Written as DNA, the CDR3 is TGTGCCAGCAGCTCCCGGGACAGACGGAACACTGAAGCTTTCTTT.

This clonotype showed up just a few times. CDR3 sequence: CSSSAGVKGTQYF. The CDR3 DNA sequence: TGCAGCTCCTCAGCGGGGGTGAAGGGGACCCAGTACTTC. V is TRBV29-1 and J is TRBJ2-5; 8 bases align to TRBD2. Germline V gene sequence: CDR1 SQVTM, CDR2 ANQGSEA. The CDR3 loop spans 13 amino acids. V trimming: 8 bases; J trimming: 7 bases; junction bases outside the gene matches: 12.

This clonotype has more than one count but fewer than ten. V gene TRBV5-1 combines with J gene TRBJ1-1; D possibly corresponds to TRBD1 (6 bases). In germline, CDR1 is SGHRS, CDR2 YFSETQ. The CDR3 covers 14 residues. V lost 5 bases and J lost 2, with 13 bases in between. The CDR3 loop reads CASRSGTYNTEAFF. The CDR3 region has the DNA TGCGCCAGCAGATCCGGGACATATAACACTGAAGCTTTCTTT.

The chain joins TRBV21-1 to TRBJ1-1; TRBD1 was called by the table and not checked on the DNA. TRBV21-1 is a listed pseudogene. The CDR3 runs 12 residues. The CDR3 protein is CASSTRTSEAFF. The DNA for the CDR3 is TGTGCCAGCAGCACTCGGACATCCGAAGCTTTCTTT.

The chain uses TRBV2 and TRBJ1-5; a weak D match, TRBD1 (5 bases). Between the trimmed V and J ends, which lost 7 bases and 0 bases, there was a span of 13 bases. This CDR3 is built from 15 residues. Germline V gene lookup returns CDR1 SNHLY and CDR2 FYNNEI. Here the CDR3 DNA reads TGTGCCAGCAAGCGGGGCATAGGTAGCAATCAGCCCCAGCATTTT. This sequence encodes CASKRGIGSNQPQHF. The complete variable domain, with remaining parts taken from reference TRBV2 and TRBJ1-5, reads EPEVTQTPSHQVTQMGQEVILRCVPISNHLYFYWYRQILGQKVEFLVSFYNNEISEKSEIFDDQFSVERPDGSNFTLKIRSTKLEDSAMYFCASKRGIGSNQPQHFGDGTRLSIL.

This clonotype was detected only a few times. The rearrangement joins TRBV5-6 to TRBJ2-1; 8 nucleotides line up with TRBD2. J lost 10 bases, V lost 2 bases, and 2 bases had no gene match. The germline CDR1 and CDR2 sequences are SGHDT and YYEEEE. The CDR3 consists of 12 residues. CDR3 DNA sequence: TGTGCCAGCAGCTTTGGCGGGGGGGAGCAGTTCTTC. Translated, it gives CASSFGGGEQFF.

This clonotype was detected only a few times. This chain links TRBV5-1 with TRBJ2-2, with a tentative D call TRBD1 (6 bases). This CDR3 spans 15 amino acids. The germline V gene encodes CDR1 SGHRS and CDR2 YFSETQ. With 0 bases removed from V and 7 bases from J, the gap between germline ends came to 13 bases. CDR3 in DNA: TGCGCCAGCAGCTTGGCCTGGGGGCGGAACGGGGAGCTGTTTTTT. Protein product: CASSLAWGRNGELFF.

This clonotype appeared a few times. The rearrangement links TRBV5-1 to TRBJ2-5, with D perhaps matching TRBD2 (5 bases). Trimming removed 1 base from V and 3 bases from J, with 10 bases in between. The CDR3 contains 14 residues. The germline V gene has CDR1 SGHRS and CDR2 YFSETQ. The CDR3, as DNA: TGCGCCAGCAGCTTGAACACCGGGAAAGAGACCCAGTACTTC. Amino acids: CASSLNTGKETQYF.

There are many counts of this clonotype. The rearrangement joins TRBV24-1 to TRBJ2-3; 8 bases match TRBD2. Trimming at V came to 2 bases and at J to 9 bases, leaving 9 bases not matched to a gene. The CDR3 totals 15 residues. The germline CDR1 and CDR2 sequences are KGHDR and SFDVKD. The CDR3 nucleotides are TGTGCCACCAGTGATTCACGGACTAGCTCGACGACGCAGTATTTT. Amino acids: CATSDSRTSSTTQYF.

This clonotype was counted between two and nine times. J is TRBJ1-1 and V is TRBV9, with a possible D match to TRBD1 (5 bases). CDR1 is SGDLS and CDR2 is YYNGEE in the germline V gene. The CDR3 extends over 13 amino acids. Trimming stripped 7 bases from V and 1 base from J, with 11 bases between. CDR3: CASSGRWNTEAFF. In nucleotides, the CDR3 is TGTGCCAGCTCGGGACGGTGGAACACTGAAGCTTTCTTT. Full variable domain (rest looked up from reference TRBV9 and TRBJ1-1): DSGVTQTPKHLITATGQRVTLRCSPRSGDLSVYWYQQSLDQGLQFLIQYYNGEERAKGNILERFSAQQFPDLHSELNLSSLELGDSALYFCASSGRWNTEAFFGQGTRLTVV.

This clonotype was detected ten times or more. The J gene is TRBJ2-4, the V gene TRBV7-3, with a possible D match to TRBD2 (6 bases). The CDR3 loop spans 14 amino acids. Germline V gene sequence: CDR1 SGHTA, CDR2 FQGTGA. The V and J ends lost 0 bases and 9 bases respectively, with 12 bases between them. The CDR3 is CASSLTGGEGIQYF. CDR3 DNA sequence: TGTGCCAGCAGCTTAACGGGGGGAGAAGGCATTCAGTACTTC. Together with reference TRBV7-3 and TRBJ2-4, the CDR3 gives the full variable domain: GAGVSQTPSNKVTEKGKYVELRCDPISGHTALYWYRQSLGQGPEFLIYFQGTGAADDSGLPNDRFFAVRPEGSVSTLKIQRTERGDSAVYLCASSLTGGEGIQYFGAGTRLSVL.

This clonotype appeared many times. The J gene is TRBJ2-6, the V gene TRBV18; D possibly matches TRBD1 or TRBD2 (5 bases each). The V end was cut by 4 bases, the J end by 2 bases, with 15 bases between. The CDR3 runs 17 residues. Germline V gene sequence: CDR1 KGHSH, CDR2 LQKENI. The CDR3 region is CASSLGPLSTGANVLTF. As DNA, the CDR3 is TGTGCCAGCTCACTGGGACCCTTATCTACTGGGGCCAACGTCCTGACTTTC.

Here the CDR3 DNA reads TGTGCCAGCAGCCGCTTCGTCGCGGGGGCCGGCAATGAGCAGTTCTTC. As protein: CASSRFVAGAGNEQFF. The chain employs TRBV7-9 and TRBJ2-1, with a weak D call TRBD2 (7 bases). V was clipped by 5 bases and J by 6 bases, with 20 bases between them. This CDR3 comprises 16 residues. Germline V gene sequence: CDR1 SEHNR, CDR2 FQNEAQ (reference sequence).

The sample holds one count of this clonotype. This chain connects TRBV7-9 to TRBJ2-5; 7 positions agree with TRBD2. Germline V gene sequence: CDR1 SEHNR, CDR2 FQNEAQ (reference sequence). The CDR3 contains 13 residues. The trim removed 6 bases at V and 5 bases at J, leaving 6 bases unmatched. This chain's CDR3 is CASSRAGRETQYF. The CDR3, as DNA: TGTGCCAGCAGTCGAGCGGGGCGGGAGACCCAGTACTTC.

The chain has TRBV11-2 and TRBJ2-1, with 8 bases fitting TRBD1. The CDR3 is 18 amino acids. Looked up from germline, CDR1 is SGHAT and CDR2 is FQNNGV. Losses at the gene ends were 0 bases for V and 8 bases for J; bases not matched to a gene: 15. The CDR3 here is CASSLESRTGRFFHEQFF. CDR3 coding DNA: TGTGCCAGCAGCTTAGAGAGTAGGACAGGGAGATTTTTTCATGAGCAGTTCTTC.

This clonotype turned up a few times. The J gene is TRBJ1-1, the V gene TRBV5-6; D is uncertain. In germline, CDR1 is SGHDT, CDR2 YYEEEE. The germline V and J ends were trimmed by 0 bases and 4 bases, with 10 bases remaining between them. This CDR3 contains 14 residues. In DNA, the CDR3 is TGTGCCAGCAGCTTGGCAGGACTGGTCACTGAAGCTTTCTTT. It is translated as CASSLAGLVTEAFF.

This clonotype was observed many times. The rearrangement links TRBV28 to TRBJ1-1; D call uncertain. The CDR3 runs to 13 residues. V was shortened by 2 bases and J by 0 bases, with 4 bases between the two germline ends. Germline V CDR1 and CDR2: MDHEN, SYDVKM. The CDR3 sequence is CASSLPVNTEAFF. CDR3 in DNA: TGTGCCAGCAGTTTACCGGTGAACACTGAAGCTTTCTTT.